This T cell receptor beta chain was captured in a study of blood T cell repertoires in COVID-19. Study background: T cells, B-cell-depleted T cells, or PBMCs supplied cDNA or gDNA.

Which cohort a participant joined came from the clinical history participants gave. Some clones are missing from TCRdb's copy, which holds only in-frame ones; the method was immunoSEQ multiplex PCR. Of roughly 260,000 clones listed, roughly 89% were seen once; the top ten hold 2.5% to 3%. V lost 5 bases and J 9 bases, leaving 23 bases between the germline ends. CDR1 and CDR2 from the germline V gene are LNHNV and YYDKDF (reference sequence). The CDR3 spans 15 residues. This rearrangement joins TRBV15 to TRBJ2-7; D is unresolved. The sample consisted of PBMCs or T cells enriched from blood (not recorded which). This clonotype originated in a woman aged 25-40 years with acute COVID-19. CDR3 sequence reads: CATSADRLASRLQYF. In nucleotides, the CDR3 is TGTGCCACCAGCGCCGACCGACTCGCCTCGCGTCTGCAGTACTTC.